Listed below are T cell receptor beta chains from one sample, sequenced in a study of T cell responses to AZD1222 COVID-19 vaccine. Clones were read by immunoSEQ multiplex PCR, and TCRdb kept only the in-frame ones, dropping some. The sample lists around 100,000 clones, around 94% occurring once. Material: peripheral blood, obtained on day 0 of AZD1222 vaccination. The receptors originated from an adult in good health. Both conserved end residues are part of each CDR3.

j_call v_call cdr3_aa
TRBJ1-6 TRBV6-5 CASEGGADNSPLHF
TRBJ1-6 TRBV4-3 CASSLAWVGNSPLHF
TRBJ1-4 TRBV2 CASRSRGEKLFF
TRBJ1-1 TRBV7-3 CASSLSLVGDRPGTEAFF
TRBJ1-1 TRBV27 CASIGQGVGTEAFF
TRBJ1-5 TRBV2 CASSAVGGENSNQPQHF
TRBJ2-7 TRBV10-3 CAISESLAGRYEQYF
TRBJ1-5 TRBV19 CASRARSNSNQPQHF
TRBJ1-5 TRBV6-5 CASSKYREIQPQHF
TRBJ1-2 TRBV6-5 CASGGDSTVYGYTF
TRBJ2-7 TRBV11-2 CASTKAGTGDYEQYF
TRBJ2-1 TRBV7-9 CASSSTTSGRWGEQFF
TRBJ2-4 TRBV3-1/TRBV3-2 CASSEGLAKNIQYF
TRBJ1-2 TRBV27 CASGGGYGYTF
TRBJ1-1 TRBV2 CASGTWGSVNTEAFF
TRBJ2-2 TRBV19 CASRETGGLTGELFF
TRBJ2-1 TRBV7-2 CASSFRLGQGISNEQFF
TRBJ1-2 TRBV15 CATSRERDNYGYTF
TRBJ2-5 TRBV5-6 CASSSRPGIQETQYF
TRBJ1-5 TRBV7-3 CASSPQGNQPQHF
TRBJ1-1 TRBV6-5 CASSYSRQPGQAFF
TRBJ1-1 TRBV29-1 CSVVQTHTMNTEAFF
TRBJ1-1 TRBV30 CAWKVLRNTEAFF
TRBJ2-5 TRBV2 CASSSGLAQEETQYF
TRBJ1-6 TRBV9 CASSSRDGNSPLHF
TRBJ2-7 TRBV7-9 CASSFTRASGSPYEQYF
TRBJ1-3 TRBV7-9 CASSSPQGSSGNTIYF
TRBJ1-1 TRBV28 CASWRQMNTEAFF
TRBJ2-3 TRBV6-4 CASNGLAGGTDTQYF
TRBJ1-3 TRBV30 CAWSIGAEINTIYF
TRBJ2-3 TRBV4-3 CASSQEARFDTDTQYF
TRBJ1-2 TRBV27 CASTATGTGDGYTF
TRBJ1-5 TRBV18 CASSLGQGGQPQHF
TRBJ1-3 TRBV7-8 CASSSTGGRNTIYF
TRBJ1-2 TRBV6-2/TRBV6-3 CASNPAGPNYGYTF
TRBJ2-5 TRBV5-5 CASSLPAGGVETQYF
TRBJ1-1 TRBV12-3/TRBV12-4 CASSLANTEAFF
TRBJ1-1 TRBV27 CASSRSAGDYTEAFF
TRBJ2-5 TRBV6-6 CASSYSSGRETQYF
TRBJ2-3 TRBV6-6 CASSYSPGGSTDTQYF
TRBJ2-3 TRBV7-9 CASSSQLGSGTDTQYF
TRBJ1-2 TRBV6-5 CASRESGTPYHTF
TRBJ2-7 TRBV5-1 CASSPPVGGYEQYF
TRBJ1-2 TRBV7-3 CASSPLGTSTSNYGYTF
TRBJ2-7 TRBV12-3/TRBV12-4 CASSRRGDYEQYF
TRBJ1-4 TRBV11-2 CASSLNTGPRKLFF
TRBJ1-2 TRBV4-3 CASSQVQGAGYTF
TRBJ1-2 TRBV28 CAILQTDRVTYGYTF
TRBJ2-3 TRBV30 CAWNRAMGADTQYF
TRBJ2-7 TRBV11-2 CASSRTGLSYEQYF
TRBJ1-1 TRBV11-2 CASSFNSGGTEAFF
TRBJ1-5 TRBV7-2 CASSSQAWVGNQPQHF
TRBJ1-1 TRBV19 CASSIATPFDLDRLNTEAFF
TRBJ1-5 TRBV30 CAWSSTGNQPQHF
TRBJ1-3 TRBV28 CASSLVTGGNTIYF